The rows below give T cell receptor beta chains drawn from one sample of a study of blood T cell repertoires in COVID-19. TCRdb's table, derived via immunoSEQ multiplex PCR, lists solely in-frame clones and lacks some. The sample comprises around 100,000 clones, around 86% of which are singletons, and around 16% rests with the top ten. Sequencing was carried out using peripheral blood. These receptors were taken from a middle-aged man with acute or convalescent COVID-19. Both conserved end residues are part of each CDR3. D genes are given only for firm matches.

>TRBV3-1/TRBV3-2|21|TRBD2
CASSQEGVGTSGRNIGNEQFF
>TRBV3-1/TRBV3-2|15|TRBD2
CASSQDGEGYNEQFF
>TRBV12-1|17|NA
CASSRGTSGRAEDTQYF
>TRBV3-1/TRBV3-2|15|TRBD2
CASSLGTSGTETQYF
>TRBV19|13|NA
CASREGLNSPLHF
>TRBV28|12|NA
CASSFGRAGYTF
>TRBV19|15|TRBD1
CATSVAPGGGQPQHF
>TRBV19|15|TRBD1
CASSIVTGGYYEQYF
>TRBV14|13|NA
CASSQGGRGDRYF
>TRBV29-1|13|NA
CSVVISPGTEAFF